These T cell receptor beta chains were read from a single sample in a study of Ad26.COV2.S vaccination and SARS-CoV-2 variants. Method: immunoSEQ multiplex PCR; TCRdb's copy keeps in-frame clones and lacks some. The data contain roughly 510,000 clones, roughly nine tenths of them singletons. The specimen was peripheral blood, collected in a trial of Ad26.COV2.S vaccine versus placebo. All receptors derive from a person aged 18-65 years who received the Ad26.COV2.S COVID-19 vaccine or a placebo. Both conserved end residues are part of each CDR3. A D gene is named only where the DNA matches it firmly. Size is omitted from some rows. Given values are once, few, many or a class for expanded clones.

.	TRBV12-3/TRBV12-4	TRBJ2-1	.	TGTGCCAGCAATCTTTACAATGAGCAGTTCTTC	CASNLYNEQFF
.	TRBV5-4	TRBJ1-3	TRBD1	TGTGCCAGCAGCTTGGGACAGGGGACTGGAAACACCATATATTTT	CASSLGQGTGNTIYF
.	TRBV28	TRBJ1-1	TRBD1	TGTGCCAGCACCTCGTCACAGGGGGCGAGGAGTAAAGCTTTCTTT	CASTSSQGARSKAFF
once	TRBV5-1	TRBJ1-2	TRBD1	TGCGCCAGCAGCCGGGGACAGGCAGGCTATGGCTACACCTTC	CASSRGQAGYGYTF
.	TRBV29-1	TRBJ2-5	.	TGCAGCTGCGCCCCGGGCCCAGGGACCCAGTACTTC	CSCAPGPGTQYF
.	TRBV30	TRBJ2-7	.	TGTGCCTGGAGTGTAGGTGGGACCGCTTACGAGCAGTACTTC	CAWSVGGTAYEQYF
.	TRBV2	TRBJ1-4	.	TGTGCCAGCAGTGTCCCACAATCCGCAACTAATGAAAAACTGTTTTTT	CASSVPQSATNEKLFF
.	TRBV6-6	TRBJ1-5	.	TGTGCCAGCACCCAAGGGGGGCCGGGTCAGCCCCAGCATTTT	CASTQGGPGQPQHF
.	TRBV30	TRBJ1-2	TRBD1	TGTGCCTGGGGACAGGGTAGCGGCTACACCTTC	CAWGQGSGYTF
.	TRBV28	TRBJ2-4	TRBD2	TGTGCCAGCAGGGGGACTAGCGGGGATAACCGGGACATTCAGTACTTC	CASRGTSGDNRDIQYF
.	TRBV25-1	TRBJ1-2	.	TGTGCCAGCAGTTGGGGAGGTGTCACTAACTATGGCTACACCTTC	CASSWGGVTNYGYTF